The 7 T cell receptor beta chains below were found in one sample sequenced in a study of CD8 T cells in ankylosing spondylitis. Using its own MiXCR run on the 5' RACE reads, TCRdb lists one record per CDR3 protein. This table has around 340,000 distinct CDR3 sequences, roughly 14% appearing once. The sequencing input was blood, either unsorted or a sorted T cell fraction (not recorded which). The receptors stem from a male donor with ankylosing spondylitis or in good health (not recorded which).

A few counts support this clonotype. V is TRBV3-1 and J is TRBJ1-5; D not resolved. Germline V CDR1 and CDR2: LGHDT, YNNKEL (reference sequence). The CDR3 contains 14 residues. V lost 4 bases, J lost 2 bases, and 9 bases lay in between. The CDR3 DNA sequence: TGTGCCAGCAGCCGGGGTGGTGGCAATCAGCCCCAGCATTTT. Encoded protein: CASSRGGGNQPQHF.

The chain employs TRBV7-8 and TRBJ1-5, with D possibly matching TRBD1 (5 bases). The ends were cut back, 5 bases at V and 8 bases at J, with 16 bases in the middle. The CDR3 totals 14 residues. Germline V gene lookup returns CDR1 SGHVS and CDR2 FQNEAQ. The CDR3 spells CASSISGGREPQHF. As DNA, the CDR3 is TGTGCCAGCAGCATATCGGGGGGGAGAGAGCCCCAGCATTTT.

The V call is TRBV7-9, the J call TRBJ2-1, with 9 bases lining up with TRBD2. V lost 3 bases to trimming and J lost 4 bases; unmatched junction nucleotides: 4. The germline gives CDR1 SEHNR, CDR2 FQNEAQ (reference sequence). The CDR3 runs 15 residues. Written as DNA, the CDR3 is TGTGCCAGCAGCTTTAGCGGGAGTCAGTACAATGAGCAGTTCTTC. This codes for CASSFSGSQYNEQFF.

Concerning this clonotype itself: One end of the junction fails to match germline, which may point to a read error. The chain joins TRBV12-3 or TRBV12-4 to TRBJ2-1; 12 bases align to TRBD2. The length of the CDR3 is 15 residues. CDR3 region: CASILAGGPGNGQFF. CDR3 nucleotide sequence: TGTGCCAGCATCCTAGCGGGAGGGCCAGGGAATGGGCAGTTCTTC.

This clonotype was detected a few times. The gene calls are TRBV5-1 and TRBJ2-4; D gene ambiguous. The CDR3 runs to 13 residues. Per germline, CDR1 SGHRS and CDR2 YFSETQ. The V end lost 5 bases, the J end lost 3 bases, and 9 bases lay between the germline ends. This CDR3 reads CASRVGLKNIQYF. DNA for the CDR3: TGCGCCAGCAGGGTAGGCCTCAAAAACATTCAGTACTTC.

V is TRBV2 and J is TRBJ1-2; D remains unclear. There are 13 residues in the CDR3. In germline, CDR1 is SNHLY, CDR2 FYNNEI. Between the trimmed V and J ends, which lost 6 bases and 2 bases, there was a span of 10 bases. The CDR3: CASSAQRNYGYTF. The CDR3, as DNA: TGTGCCAGCAGCGCCCAGAGAAACTATGGCTACACCTTC. Using reference TRBV2 and TRBJ1-2 for the parts outside the CDR3, the full variable domain is EPEVTQTPSHQVTQMGQEVILRCVPISNHLYFYWYRQILGQKVEFLVSFYNNEISEKSEIFDDQFSVERPDGSNFTLKIRSTKLEDSAMYFCASSAQRNYGYTFGSGTRLTVV.

This clonotype was counted at least ten times. The V and J genes are TRBV5-1 and TRBJ2-1; 9 bases are shared with TRBD2. Germline lookup yields CDR1 SGHRS and CDR2 YFSETQ. Germline trimming cut 2 bases from V and 6 bases from J; bases unmatched to any gene: 6. CDR3 length: 15 residues. The CDR3 spells CASSFSGSGVNEQFF. CDR3 nucleotides: TGCGCCAGCAGCTTTAGCGGGAGCGGGGTCAATGAGCAGTTCTTC.